The clone carrying this TCR beta chain was seen ten or more times. Antigen unknown. These data originate in a study of Graves' ophthalmopathy and Graves' hyperthyroidism. Study as a whole: Ophthalmopathy not arising within 18 months of follow-up defined hyperthyroidism as stable. Findings and limits, study-wide: Blood was where most expanded thyroid clonotypes above 0.001 frequency also turned up.

The authors enrolled newly diagnosed hyperthyroidism patients aged 18 to 65 with under 2 months' duration. Lactation, pregnancy, uncontrolled infections and other autoimmune diseases were all grounds for excluding patients. The CDR3 extends over 14 amino acids. The V end lost 5 bases, the J end lost 0 bases, and 11 bases lay between the germline ends. CDR1 and CDR2 from the germline V gene are SEHNR and FQNEAQ (reference sequence). CDR3 regions of TCR beta were amplified from RNA transcripts. RT-PCR in the first round used HTBI primers; a second-round multiplex PCR followed. TCRdb reprocessed the multiplex PCR reads with MiXCR, giving one entry per CDR3 protein. The data hold around 1,000,000 distinct CDR3 sequences, with roughly 35% observed a single time.

Sequences were obtained from peripheral blood or thyroid tissue (not recorded which). The chain recombines TRBV7-9 with TRBJ2-7, with D perhaps matching TRBD1 (6 bases). The TCR comes from an adult man with Graves' hyperthyroidism. The CDR3 DNA sequence: TGTGCCAGCAGCACCCGGGACACCTCCTACGAGCAGTACTTC. Translating gives CASSTRDTSYEQYF.